The TCR delta chain under discussion was sequenced for a study of gamma-delta chains in newborns, infants, children. Study overall: Innate gammadelta T cells reportedly expand polyclonally right after birth, driven by microbial exposure, per the title.

CDR1 is GEAIGNYY and CDR2 is EKD in the germline V gene. V lost 2 bases, J lost 0 bases, and 4 bases stayed unmatched. This CDR3 region has 19 residues. TCRdb re-called clones from the reads using CATT. The sample lists about 9,200 delta-chain clones, 20% to 25% seen once, with around 4.4% in the top ten. Specimen: blood. The clonotype was recovered from a child who was a newborn, infant or young child, either healthy, febrile or measles-vaccinated (not recorded which). The chain recombines TRDV2 with TRDJ3; 12 bases fit TRDD3. CDR3: CACDILGDTSSWDTRQMFF. In DNA, the CDR3 is TGTGCCTGTGACATACTGGGGGATACCAGCTCCTGGGACACCCGACAGATGTTTTTC.